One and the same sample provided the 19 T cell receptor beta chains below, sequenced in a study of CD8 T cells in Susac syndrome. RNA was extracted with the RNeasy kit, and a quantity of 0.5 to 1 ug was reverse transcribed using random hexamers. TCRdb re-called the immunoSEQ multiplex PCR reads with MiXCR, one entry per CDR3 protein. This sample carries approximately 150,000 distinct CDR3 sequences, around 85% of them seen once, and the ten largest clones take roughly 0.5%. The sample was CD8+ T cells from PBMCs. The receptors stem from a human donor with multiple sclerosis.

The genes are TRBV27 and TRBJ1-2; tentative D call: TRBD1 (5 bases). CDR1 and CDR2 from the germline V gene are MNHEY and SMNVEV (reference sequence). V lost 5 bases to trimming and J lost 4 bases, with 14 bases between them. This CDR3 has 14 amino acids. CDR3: CASSIRGNFYGYTF. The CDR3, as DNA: TGTGCCAGCAGTATAAGGGGAAATTTCTATGGCTACACCTTC.

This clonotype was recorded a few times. The CDR3 sequence is CSARDLWRGLNEQFF. CDR3 coding DNA: TGCAGTGCTAGAGATTTGTGGCGGGGACTCAATGAGCAGTTCTTC. The chain carries TRBV20-1 and TRBJ2-1, with a possible D match to TRBD2 (6 bases). Looked up from germline, CDR1 is DFQATT and CDR2 is SNEGSKA (reference sequence). CDR3 size: 15 residues. Trimming left V 0 bases short and J 6 bases short, with 15 bases between.

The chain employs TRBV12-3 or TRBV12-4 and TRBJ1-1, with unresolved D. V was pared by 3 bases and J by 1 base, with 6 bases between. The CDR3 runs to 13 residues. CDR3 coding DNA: TGTGCCAGCAGTTTTGCGGGGAACACTGAAGCTTTCTTT. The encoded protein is CASSFAGNTEAFF.

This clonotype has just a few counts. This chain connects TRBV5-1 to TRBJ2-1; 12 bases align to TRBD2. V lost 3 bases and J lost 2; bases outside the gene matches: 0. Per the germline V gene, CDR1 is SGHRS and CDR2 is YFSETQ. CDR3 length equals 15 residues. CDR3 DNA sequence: TGCGCCAGCAGCTCTAGCGGGGGGGCCTACAATGAGCAGTTCTTC. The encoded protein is CASSSSGGAYNEQFF.

The CDR3 loop is CSLTGNEAEAFF. The CDR3 bases are TGCAGCCTGACAGGGAATGAGGCTGAAGCTTTCTTT. This sequence joins TRBV29-1 and TRBJ1-1; 7 bases map to TRBD1. The CDR3 loop spans 12 amino acids. CDR1 is SQVTM, CDR2 ANQGSEA, per germline. V shed 8 bases, J shed 6 bases, and the junction held 9 bases outside the gene matches.

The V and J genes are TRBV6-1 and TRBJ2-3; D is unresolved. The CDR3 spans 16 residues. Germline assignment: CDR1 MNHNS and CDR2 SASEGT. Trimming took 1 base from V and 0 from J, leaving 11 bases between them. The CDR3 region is CASSEGPIQSTDTQYF. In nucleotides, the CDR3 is TGTGCCAGCAGTGAAGGGCCTATACAGAGCACAGATACGCAGTATTTT.

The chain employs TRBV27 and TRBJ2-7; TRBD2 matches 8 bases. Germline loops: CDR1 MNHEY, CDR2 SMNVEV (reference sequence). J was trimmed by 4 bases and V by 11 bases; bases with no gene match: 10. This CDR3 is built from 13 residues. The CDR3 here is CASQESGGYEQYF. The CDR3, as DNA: TGTGCCTCTCAGGAGAGCGGGGGATACGAGCAGTACTTC.

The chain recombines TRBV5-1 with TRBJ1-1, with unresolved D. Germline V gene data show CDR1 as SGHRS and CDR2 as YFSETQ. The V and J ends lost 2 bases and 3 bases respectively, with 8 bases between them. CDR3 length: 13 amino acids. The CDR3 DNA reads TGCGCCAGCAGCTTCGGAATTGACACTGAAGCTTTCTTT. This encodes CASSFGIDTEAFF.

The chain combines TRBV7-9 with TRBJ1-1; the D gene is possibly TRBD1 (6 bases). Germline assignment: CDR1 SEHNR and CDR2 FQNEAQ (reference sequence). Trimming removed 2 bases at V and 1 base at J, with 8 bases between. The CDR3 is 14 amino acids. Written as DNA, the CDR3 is TGTGCCAGCAGCTTAAGGGGACAGAACACTGAAGCTTTCTTT. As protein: CASSLRGQNTEAFF.

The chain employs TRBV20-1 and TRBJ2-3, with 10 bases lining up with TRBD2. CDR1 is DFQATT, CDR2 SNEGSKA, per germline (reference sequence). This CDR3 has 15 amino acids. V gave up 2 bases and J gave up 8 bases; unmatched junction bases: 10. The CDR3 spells CSARMASGGVGTQYF. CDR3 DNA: TGCAGTGCTAGAATGGCTAGCGGGGGTGTGGGTACGCAGTATTTT.

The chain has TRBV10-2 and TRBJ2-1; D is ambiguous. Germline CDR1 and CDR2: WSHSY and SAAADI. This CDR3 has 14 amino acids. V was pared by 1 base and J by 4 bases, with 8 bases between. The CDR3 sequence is CASSEWAVYNEQFF. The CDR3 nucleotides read TGCGCCAGCAGTGAGTGGGCCGTATACAATGAGCAGTTCTTC.

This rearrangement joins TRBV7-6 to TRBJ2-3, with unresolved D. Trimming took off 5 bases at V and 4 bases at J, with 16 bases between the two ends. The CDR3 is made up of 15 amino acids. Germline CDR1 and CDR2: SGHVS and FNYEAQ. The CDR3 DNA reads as TGTGCCAGCAGCCCCCTCTTGGCACGACCAGATACGCAGTATTTT. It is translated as CASSPLLARPDTQYF. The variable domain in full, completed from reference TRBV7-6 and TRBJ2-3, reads GAGVSQSPRYKVTKRGQDVALRCDPISGHVSLYWYRQALGQGPEFLTYFNYEAQQDKSGLPNDRFSAERPEGSISTLTIQRTEQRDSAMYRCASSPLLARPDTQYFGPGTRLTVL.

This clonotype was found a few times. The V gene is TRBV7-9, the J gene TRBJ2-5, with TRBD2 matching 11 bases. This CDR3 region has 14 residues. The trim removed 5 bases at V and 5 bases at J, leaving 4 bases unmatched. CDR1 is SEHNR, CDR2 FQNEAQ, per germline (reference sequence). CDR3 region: CASSPRTSGETQYF. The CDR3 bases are TGTGCCAGCAGCCCGCGGACTAGCGGGGAGACCCAGTACTTC.

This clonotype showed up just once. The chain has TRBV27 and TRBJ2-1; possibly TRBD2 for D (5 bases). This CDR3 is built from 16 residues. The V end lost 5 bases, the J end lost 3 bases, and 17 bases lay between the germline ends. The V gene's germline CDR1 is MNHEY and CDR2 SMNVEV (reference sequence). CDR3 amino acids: CASSPLQGGYYNEQFF. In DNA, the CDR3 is TGTGCCAGCAGTCCCCTGCAAGGAGGATACTACAATGAGCAGTTCTTC.

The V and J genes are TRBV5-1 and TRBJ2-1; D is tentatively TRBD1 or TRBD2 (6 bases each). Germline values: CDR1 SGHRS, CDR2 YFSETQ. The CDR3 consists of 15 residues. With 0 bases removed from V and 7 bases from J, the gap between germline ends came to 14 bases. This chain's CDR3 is CASSLETGRRNEQFF. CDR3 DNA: TGCGCCAGCAGCTTGGAAACAGGGAGGAGGAATGAGCAGTTCTTC.

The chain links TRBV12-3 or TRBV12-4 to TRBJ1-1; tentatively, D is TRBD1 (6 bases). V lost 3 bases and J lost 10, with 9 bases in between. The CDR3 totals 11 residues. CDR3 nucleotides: TGTGCCAGCAGTTTCGGGACAACAGCTTTCTTT. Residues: CASSFGTTAFF.

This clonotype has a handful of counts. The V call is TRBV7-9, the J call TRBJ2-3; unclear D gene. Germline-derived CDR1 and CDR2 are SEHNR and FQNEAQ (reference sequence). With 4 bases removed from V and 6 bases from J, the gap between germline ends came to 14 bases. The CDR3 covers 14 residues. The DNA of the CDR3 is TGTGCCAGCAGCTCCCCCGCTCGTGTGGATACGCAGTATTTT. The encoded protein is CASSSPARVDTQYF.

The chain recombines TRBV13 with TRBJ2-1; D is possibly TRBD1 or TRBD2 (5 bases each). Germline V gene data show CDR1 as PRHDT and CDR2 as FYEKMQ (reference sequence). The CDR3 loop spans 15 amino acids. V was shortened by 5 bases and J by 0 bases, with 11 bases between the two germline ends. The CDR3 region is CASSPGAVSYNEQFF. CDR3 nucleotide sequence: TGTGCCAGCAGCCCCGGGGCTGTCTCCTACAATGAGCAGTTCTTC. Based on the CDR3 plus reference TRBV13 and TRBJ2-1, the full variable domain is AAGVIQSPRHLIKEKRETATLKCYPIPRHDTVYWYQQGPGQDPQFLISFYEKMQSDKGSIPDRFSAQQFSDYHSELNMSSLELGDSALYFCASSPGAVSYNEQFFGPGTRLTVL.

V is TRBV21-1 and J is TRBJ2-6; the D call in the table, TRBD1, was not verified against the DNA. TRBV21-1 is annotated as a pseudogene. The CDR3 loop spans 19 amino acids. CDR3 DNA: TGTGCCAGCAGCTCCCTGGGAGAGACAGGGCCTTCTGGGGCCAACGTCCTGACTTTC. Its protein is CASSSLGETGPSGANVLTF.